These T cell receptor beta chains were read from a single sample in a study of beta chain features in type 1 diabetes. The assay was immunoSEQ multiplex PCR, and TCRdb's table has in-frame clones only and misses some. The profile shows about 160,000 clones, about 63% of them singletons. Sequencing was performed on naive CD4+ T cells from blood. Receptors originate from a man aged 25 to 40 with type 1 diabetes. The CDR3 runs from the conserved cysteine through the conserved F or W. A D gene is named only where the DNA matches it firmly. Size values are once, few and many counts, or a class for expanded clones, and some rows have none.

J,D,size,V,DNA,CDR3
TRBJ1-3,NA,NA,TRBV28,TGTGCCAGCAGTTTATACCCCTGGGACACCATATATTTT,CASSLYPWDTIYF
TRBJ2-7,TRBD1,NA,TRBV28,TGTGCCAGCAGGACAGGGGCGGCATCCTACGAGCAGTACTTC,CASRTGAASYEQYF
TRBJ2-7,TRBD2,NA,TRBV7-2,TGTGCCAGCAGCTTAGGGATAGCGGGGGGCTCCTACGAGCAGTACTTC,CASSLGIAGGSYEQYF
TRBJ2-3,TRBD1,NA,TRBV2,TGTGCCAGCAGTCTTACAAGACAGGGCGGGTCGGATACGCAGTATTTT,CASSLTRQGGSDTQYF
TRBJ2-7,TRBD1,NA,TRBV19,TGTGCCACCGCTCAATCGCCGGGACAGGGGCCCTACGAGCAGTACTTC,CATAQSPGQGPYEQYF
TRBJ1-1,NA,NA,TRBV13,TGTGCCAGCAGCCTAACACTGAACACTGAAGCTTTCTTT,CASSLTLNTEAFF
TRBJ1-2,NA,few,TRBV6-5,TGTGCCAGCCGACCCATTAACTTATTAGGCTACACCTTC,CASRPINLLGYTF
TRBJ1-3,NA,NA,TRBV15,TGTGCCACCAGCAGCGTTGACAGTTCTGGAAACACCATATATTTT,CATSSVDSSGNTIYF
TRBJ2-2,TRBD1,NA,TRBV28,TGTGCCAGCAGTCTTCCCTTGACAGGGACCGGGGAGCTGTTTTTT,CASSLPLTGTGELFF
TRBJ2-7,NA,once,TRBV18,TGTGCCAGCTCACCCATGGAGCCATCTAGCTCCGAGCAGTACTTC,CASSPMEPSSSEQYF
TRBJ2-6,TRBD1,few,TRBV28,TGTGCCAGCAGTGAATCAGGGGGCGCTGGGGCCAACGTCCTGACTTTC,CASSESGGAGANVLTF
TRBJ2-5,NA,few,TRBV30,TGTGCCTGCGGCGGCGGGCAGCCCATTCAAGAGACCCAGTACTTC,CACGGGQPIQETQYF
TRBJ2-3,NA,NA,TRBV27,TGTGCCAGCAGTCCCTCCTGGTCCACAGATACGCAGTATTTT,CASSPSWSTDTQYF
TRBJ2-6,TRBD2,NA,TRBV11-2,TGTGCCAGCAGCTTAGTAATAGCGGGGGATTCTGGGGCCAACGTCCTGACTTTC,CASSLVIAGDSGANVLTF
TRBJ1-2,NA,NA,TRBV23-1,TGCGCCAGCAGTCAATGCAGGTTCCTCGGGACTCGTGGCTACACCTTC,CASSQCRFLGTRGYTF
TRBJ2-3,TRBD2,few,TRBV5-6,TGTGCCAGCAGCTTAAACCCGGGGGGGCCGGATACGCAGTATTTT,CASSLNPGGPDTQYF
TRBJ1-6,TRBD1,NA,TRBV4-3,TGCGCCAGCAGCCAAGCCGGGACAGGGACCGGAGTTCAGTCACCCCTCCACTTT,CASSQAGTGTGVQSPLHF
TRBJ2-7,NA,NA,TRBV7-8,TGTGCCAGCAGCGAGCCCTTGGACGAGCAGTACTTC,CASSEPLDEQYF
TRBJ2-3,NA,NA,TRBV5-6,TGTGCCAGCAGCTTGAGGCGGGGCACAGATACGCAGTATTTT,CASSLRRGTDTQYF
TRBJ1-1,TRBD1,few,TRBV29-1,TGCAGCGCCGGGACAGAACTAGTGAACACTGAAGCTTTCTTT,CSAGTELVNTEAFF
TRBJ1-1,NA,NA,TRBV7-9,TGTGCCAGCAGCATACAGGGCCAGCTTGAAGCTTTCTTT,CASSIQGQLEAFF
TRBJ1-2,TRBD1,NA,TRBV27,TGTGCCAGCAGTGCGAGAACAGGGGACAACTATGGCTACACCTTC,CASSARTGDNYGYTF
TRBJ1-6,NA,NA,TRBV25-1,TGTGCCAGCAGTGAAGGGCAGGGGCCCTTCCCCCTCCACTTT,CASSEGQGPFPLHF
TRBJ2-2,NA,NA,TRBV30,TGTGCCTGGAGTGTAGGCGAGTACACCGGGGAGCTGTTTTTT,CAWSVGEYTGELFF
TRBJ1-5,NA,NA,TRBV30,TGTGCCTGGAGCTGGGACTTCAATCAGCCCCAGCATTTT,CAWSWDFNQPQHF
TRBJ2-1,TRBD1,NA,TRBV29-1,TGCAGCGTTGGACCCGGGACAGGGGGTGGGGATGAGCAGTTCTTC,CSVGPGTGGGDEQFF
TRBJ2-3,NA,NA,TRBV7-2,TGTGCCAGCAGCTTAGTCCGGGATACGCAGTATTTT,CASSLVRDTQYF
TRBJ2-3,NA,few,TRBV28,TGTGCCAGCAGTTTCCAGGGCGGGACAGATACGCAGTATTTT,CASSFQGGTDTQYF
TRBJ2-4,NA,NA,TRBV5-6,TGTGCCAGCAGCTTACAGGGAGCCAAAAACATTCAGTACTTC,CASSLQGAKNIQYF
TRBJ2-3,NA,NA,TRBV29-1,TGCAGCGGTAGGGTACCCACAGATACGCAGTATTTT,CSGRVPTDTQYF
TRBJ1-1,NA,few,TRBV30,TGTGCCTGGAGTGTCAGGGGCACTGAAGCTTTCTTT,CAWSVRGTEAFF
TRBJ2-7,NA,NA,TRBV9,TGTGCCAGCAGCCTTAACCGGCAATACGAGCAGTACTTC,CASSLNRQYEQYF
TRBJ1-5,NA,NA,TRBV30,TGTGCCTGGAGTGGGACCAACGGGGGTCAGCCCCAGCATTTT,CAWSGTNGGQPQHF
TRBJ1-5,TRBD1,few,TRBV25-1,TGTGCCAGCGGTATGACAGGGACTCAGCCCCAGCATTTT,CASGMTGTQPQHF
TRBJ2-7,NA,NA,TRBV30,TGTGCCTGGAGTCAGGGGGGAAGTAGCTACGAGCAGTACTTC,CAWSQGGSSYEQYF
TRBJ2-3,NA,few,TRBV6-5,TGTGCCAGCAGCCAGAGAGGGCTTCGCACAGATACGCAGTATTTT,CASSQRGLRTDTQYF
TRBJ2-5,NA,NA,TRBV4-3,TGCGCCAGCAGCCAAGATGGGGGGCGGTTGGTAGAGACCCAGTACTTC,CASSQDGGRLVETQYF
TRBJ1-2,NA,NA,TRBV4-1,TGCGCCAGCAGCCAAGAACCCACAGATAACTATGGCTACACCTTC,CASSQEPTDNYGYTF
TRBJ2-2,NA,NA,TRBV20-1,TGCAGTGTCCCCGGCGGCGGGGAGCTGTTTTTT,CSVPGGGELFF
TRBJ2-7,NA,few,TRBV29-1,TGCAGCGTTGAAGGTGTGGGTCACGAGCAGTACTTC,CSVEGVGHEQYF
TRBJ2-7,NA,NA,TRBV12-5,TGTGCTAGTGGTTTGGCACCTTTGGAGCAGTACTTC,CASGLAPLEQYF
TRBJ2-4,NA,NA,TRBV4-3,TGCGCCAGCAGCCAAGATCTCGGCAGGGCTAAAAACATTCAGTACTTC,CASSQDLGRAKNIQYF
TRBJ1-1,TRBD1,few,TRBV5-1,TGCGCCAGCAGCTTTACAGGGGTGAACACTGAAGCTTTCTTT,CASSFTGVNTEAFF
TRBJ1-1,NA,NA,TRBV7-2,TGTGCCAGCAGCTTGCTGACAGTCATGAACACTGAAGCTTTCTTT,CASSLLTVMNTEAFF
TRBJ2-5,NA,NA,TRBV28,TGTGCCAGCAGTTTAGGGGAGACCCAGTACTTC,CASSLGETQYF
TRBJ1-1,NA,NA,TRBV30,TGTGCCTGGAGTGTAGAAATCCTCCGAGGGACTGAAGCTTTCTTT,CAWSVEILRGTEAFF
TRBJ2-1,TRBD2,NA,TRBV29-1,TGCAGCGTTCCTGGGACTAGCGGCGATGAGCAGTTCTTC,CSVPGTSGDEQFF
TRBJ2-2,NA,NA,TRBV14,TGTGCCAGCAGCCACAGAACGGCCACCGGGGAGCTGTTTTTT,CASSHRTATGELFF